This T cell receptor (beta chain) was sequenced in a study of metastatic and nonmetastatic thyroid tumors. On the study more broadly: Peripheral blood and tumor or nodule samples from malignant and benign thyroid patients were compared.

Per the original data handling: Variation in CDR3 across clinicopathological groups served as the basis for constructing a distant-metastasis classifier in papillary thyroid cancer. TCRdb called clones again from the PCR reads with MiXCR. The V and J calls shown here were made by TCRdb, not taken from the authors' results. The sample comprises some 41,000 clones, less than 15% of which are singletons, and 9.5% rests with the top ten. This CDR3 is built from 13 residues. The germline V gene encodes CDR1 LNHDA and CDR2 SQIVND (reference sequence). The germline V and J ends were trimmed by 8 bases and 2 bases, with 12 bases remaining between them. Nobody among the patients had been given any treatment before thyroid surgery. This clone showed up many times. Its matching antigen is unknown. Broader study findings: It was reportedly found that TCR beta diversity was significantly higher in malignant thyroid tumors than in benign nodules, a difference seen in both blood and tumor samples.

Sequencing input: blood. The chain employs TRBV19 and TRBJ1-2; D may be TRBD1 (5 bases). The clonotype was recovered from a female donor with papillary thyroid cancer or a benign thyroid nodule (not recorded which). Some clones in this sample may be carry-over from other donors' samples. CDR3 DNA sequence: TGTGCCAGTTCCCGGGGGTCAAACTATGGCTACACCTTC. It encodes CASSRGSNYGYTF.